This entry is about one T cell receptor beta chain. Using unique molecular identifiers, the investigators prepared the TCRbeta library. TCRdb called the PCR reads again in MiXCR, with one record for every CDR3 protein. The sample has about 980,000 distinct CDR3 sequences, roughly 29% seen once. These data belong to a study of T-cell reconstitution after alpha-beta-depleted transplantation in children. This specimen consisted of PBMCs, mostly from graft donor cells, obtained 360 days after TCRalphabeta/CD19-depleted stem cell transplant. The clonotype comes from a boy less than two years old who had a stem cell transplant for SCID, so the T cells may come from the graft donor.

The CDR3 nucleotides read TGTGCCAGCAGCCCCAACACACAAGAGACCCAGTACTTC. This codes for CASSPNTQETQYF. The chain recombines TRBV7-2 with TRBJ2-5; D gene ambiguous. Germline CDR1 is SGHTA and CDR2 is FQGNSA. Trimming took 5 bases from V and 2 from J, leaving 9 bases between them. This CDR3 is built from 13 residues.